Below, 19 T cell receptor beta chains from the same sample are listed, as sequenced in a study of T cells in Graves' hyperthyroidism and ophthalmopathy. RNA transcripts served as the template for amplifying TCR beta CDR3 regions. The HTBI set primed first-round TCR CDR3 RT-PCR. TCRdb itself ran the multiplex PCR reads through MiXCR, one entry per CDR3 protein. The sample includes 450,000 to 700,000 distinct CDR3 sequences, around 42% of them seen just once. Sequencing was performed on peripheral blood or thyroid tissue (not recorded which). These receptors were taken from an adult woman with Graves' disease, either hyperthyroidism or ophthalmopathy (not recorded which).

This clonotype was counted ten times or more. The genes are TRBV5-1 and TRBJ2-7, with D hard to call. Germline assignment: CDR1 SGHRS and CDR2 YFSETQ. The CDR3 is made up of 13 amino acids. The V end lost 4 bases, the J end lost 4 bases, and 12 bases lay between the germline ends. The CDR3 sequence is CASSPTPGYEQYF. The CDR3 DNA reads as TGCGCCAGCAGCCCGACGCCCGGATACGAGCAGTACTTC.

This chain links TRBV4-1 with TRBJ1-4; 7 bases agree with TRBD1. V shed 2 bases, J shed 8 bases, and the junction held 8 bases outside the gene matches. This CDR3 region has 15 residues. Germline values: CDR1 MGHRA, CDR2 YSYEKL. This chain's CDR3 is CASSQSGTAWEKLFF. The CDR3 DNA follows: TGCGCCAGCAGCCAATCTGGGACAGCCTGGGAAAAACTGTTTTTT.

This clonotype came up a few times. This chain joins TRBV7-6 and TRBJ1-2; 7 bases line up with TRBD1. CDR3 length: 15 residues. Germline V CDR1 and CDR2: SGHVS, FNYEAQ. V lost 0 bases and J lost 6; bases outside the gene matches: 7. Here the CDR3 reads CASSLAETGAHGYTF. CDR3 nucleotide sequence: TGTGCCAGCAGCTTAGCCGAAACAGGGGCTCATGGCTACACCTTC.

This clonotype was picked up many times. The chain carries TRBV7-9 and TRBJ1-1, with D hard to call. Germline CDR1 SEHNR, CDR2 FQNEAQ (reference sequence). The CDR3 is made up of 15 amino acids. V shed 5 bases and J shed 4 bases, with 17 bases lying between them. The CDR3 DNA reads as TGTGCCAGCAGCACGACCCGGCTGGGCGGCACTGAAGCTTTCTTT. This codes for CASSTTRLGGTEAFF.

This clonotype was counted ten times or more. This chain links TRBV4-2 with TRBJ2-5; maybe TRBD2 (6 bases). CDR1 and CDR2 from the germline V gene are LGHNA and YNFKEQ. V lost 0 bases, J lost 0 bases, and 23 bases lay in between. The CDR3 is 20 residues long. DNA of the CDR3: TGTGCCAGCAGCCAAGAGTTGGGGGGACGGCGAATAGTTAACCAAGAGACCCAGTACTTC. Translated: CASSQELGGRRIVNQETQYF.

This rearrangement joins TRBV7-3 to TRBJ1-5; D is uncertain. Between the trimmed V and J ends, which lost 5 bases and 5 bases, there was a span of 16 bases. The CDR3 sequence is 15 residues long. CDR1 SGHTA and CDR2 FQGTGA come from the germline V gene. CDR3 nucleotide sequence: TGTGCCAGCAGCCCCAAAGGGCGAGGTTATCAGCCCCAGCATTTT. Translating gives CASSPKGRGYQPQHF.

This clonotype was counted at least ten times. This chain uses TRBV20-1 with TRBJ1-5; weak D call: TRBD1 (6 bases). CDR1 is DFQATT and CDR2 is SNEGSKA in the germline V gene (reference sequence). Trimming stripped 1 base from V and 9 bases from J, with 13 bases between. The CDR3 extends over 13 amino acids. CDR3: CSARGQEGRPQHF. The CDR3 DNA is TGCAGTGCTAGAGGACAGGAGGGGAGGCCCCAGCATTTT.

The gene calls are TRBV24-1 and TRBJ2-2, with D perhaps TRBD1 (6 bases). Looked up from germline, CDR1 is KGHDR and CDR2 is SFDVKD. Trimming took 3 bases from V and 8 from J, leaving 15 bases between them. The CDR3 extends over 15 amino acids. CDR3 sequence (DNA): TGTGCCACCAGTGATCCCCCAGGGGTCGGGGGGGAGCTGTTTTTT. This encodes CATSDPPGVGGELFF.

V is TRBV19 and J is TRBJ1-4; no reliable D call. This CDR3 comprises 11 residues. The germline CDR1 and CDR2 sequences are LNHDA and SQIVND (reference sequence). Trimming pared 4 bases from V and 7 bases from J, leaving 4 bases between. The CDR3 loop is CASSSVEKLFF. The CDR3 DNA sequence: TGTGCCAGTAGTAGTGTTGAAAAACTGTTTTTT.

Details on this clonotype: This could be a read error, since a much larger clone is one nucleotide away. J is TRBJ2-5 and V is TRBV12-3 or TRBV12-4, with D tentatively TRBD1 (6 bases). CDR3 length equals 12 residues. V was trimmed by 6 bases and J by 5 bases, leaving 10 bases between them. DNA for the CDR3: TGTGCCAGCAGCCGGACAGATGAGACCCAGTACTTC. Translation gives CASSRTDETQYF.

Only one count was recorded for this clonotype. This chain uses TRBV7-4 with TRBJ1-1; D may be TRBD1 (5 bases). V gave up 2 bases and J gave up 4 bases, with 14 bases separating them. The CDR3 is 15 residues long. CDR1 and CDR2 (germline): SGHVT, SQSDAQ. CDR3 nucleotide sequence: TGTGCCAGCAGCTTATTAGCGGGAGGGGTCACTGAAGCTTTCTTT. Encoded protein: CASSLLAGGVTEAFF. The variable domain in full, completed from reference TRBV7-4 and TRBJ1-1, reads GAGVSQSPRYKVAKRGRDVALRCDSISGHVTLYWYRQTLGQGSEVLTYSQSDAQRDKSGRPSGRFSAERPERSVSTLKIQRTEQGDSAVYLCASSLLAGGVTEAFFGQGTRLTVV.

The chain couples TRBV29-1 to TRBJ2-7; 8 bases agree with TRBD1. The length of the CDR3 is 13 residues. CDR1 and CDR2 (germline): SQVTM, ANQGSEA. V gave up 4 bases and J gave up 5 bases; unmatched junction bases: 7. For the CDR3, the DNA is TGCAGCGTTGTTAAGGGACAGGTTAACGAGCAGTACTTC. Encoded protein: CSVVKGQVNEQYF.

V gene TRBV20-1 combines with J gene TRBJ1-5, with D unclear. The germline V gene encodes CDR1 DFQATT and CDR2 SNEGSKA (reference sequence). The germline V and J ends were trimmed by 3 bases and 2 bases, with 11 bases remaining between them. This CDR3 comprises 14 residues. The CDR3: CSASLSAGNQPQHF. In nucleotides, the CDR3 is TGCAGTGCTAGTTTATCTGCGGGCAATCAGCCCCAGCATTTT.

V is TRBV7-2 and J is TRBJ1-5; perhaps TRBD1 as D (5 bases). CDR1 is SGHTA, CDR2 FQGNSA, per germline. The V end lost 2 bases, the J end lost 7 bases, and 9 bases lay between the germline ends. The CDR3 runs 13 residues. The CDR3 DNA follows: TGTGCCAGCAGCTTAAACAGGAGACAGCCCCAGCATTTT. Amino acid sequence: CASSLNRRQPQHF.

This chain connects TRBV7-9 to TRBJ2-2, with unresolved D. Germline lookup yields CDR1 SEHNR and CDR2 FQNEAQ (reference sequence). This CDR3 spans 12 amino acids. V lost 3 bases, J lost 7 bases, and 6 bases lay in between. CDR3 residues: CASSFTRGELFF. The CDR3 DNA sequence: TGTGCCAGCAGCTTTACGCGCGGGGAGCTGTTTTTT.

This clonotype showed up many times. The chain recombines TRBV6-5 with TRBJ1-5; 7 positions agree with TRBD1. The V segment lost 6 bases and the J segment 5 bases; nucleotides outside the gene matches: 7. Germline loops: CDR1 MNHEY, CDR2 SVGAGI. This CDR3 comprises 14 residues. In DNA form, the CDR3 reads TGTGCCAGCAGCCCCGGGACAGAAGATCAGCCCCAGCATTTT. Protein product: CASSPGTEDQPQHF.

CDR3 loop: CASARGPSGANVLTF. The CDR3 bases are TGTGCCAGTGCTAGGGGACCCTCTGGGGCCAACGTCCTGACTTTC. The chain uses TRBV19 and TRBJ2-6, with D possibly called TRBD1 or TRBD2 (5 bases each). CDR3 length equals 15 residues. In germline, CDR1 is LNHDA, CDR2 SQIVND (reference sequence). V was clipped by 8 bases and J by 0 bases, with 11 bases between them. The whole variable domain, filled in from reference TRBV19 and TRBJ2-6, reads DGGITQSPKYLFRKEGQNVTLSCEQNLNHDAMYWYRQDPGQGLRLIYYSQIVNDFQKGDIAEGYSVSREKKESFPLTVTSAQKNPTAFYLCASARGPSGANVLTFGAGSRLTVL.

J is TRBJ1-2 and V is TRBV5-1, with 9 bases matching TRBD1. Germline CDR1 is SGHRS and CDR2 is YFSETQ. Unmatched junction bases numbered 9, after V lost 4 bases and J lost 8 bases. The CDR3 covers 14 residues. CDR3 residues: CASSEGQGRQGYTF. CDR3 coding DNA: TGCGCCAGCAGCGAAGGACAGGGGCGTCAAGGCTACACCTTC.

Comments on this clonotype: Sequence at one end of the junction differs from germline and may be a read error. This chain uses TRBV24-1 with TRBJ2-5; D is uncertain. The CDR3 is made up of 14 amino acids. The germline V gene encodes CDR1 KGHDR and CDR2 SFDVKD. The CDR3 here is CASSFNLGAETQYF. The CDR3 coding sequence is TGTGCCAGCAGTTTCAACCTAGGAGCTGAGACCCAGTACTTC.